This TCR beta chain was captured in a study of CD8 T cells in Susac syndrome. Germline V gene data show CDR1 as MNHEY and CDR2 as SVGAGI. The V and J ends lost 5 bases and 1 base, in that order; junction bases with no gene match: 7. The CDR3 consists of 17 residues. Random-hexamer reverse transcription was applied to roughly 0.5 to 1 ug RNA. One entry per CDR3 protein, called by TCRdb with MiXCR from the immunoSEQ multiplex PCR reads. The profile shows 140,000 to 150,000 distinct CDR3 sequences, approximately 94% of them singletons. The count of this clonotype is one. The chain carries TRBV6-5 and TRBJ2-6; 8 bases fit TRBD1. The receptor comes from a human donor in good health. Source material: CD4+ T cells from PBMCs. CDR3 residues: CASSTGQGGSGANVLTF. The CDR3 region has the DNA TGTGCCAGCAGTACTGGACAGGGTGGGTCTGGGGCCAACGTCCTGACTTTC.